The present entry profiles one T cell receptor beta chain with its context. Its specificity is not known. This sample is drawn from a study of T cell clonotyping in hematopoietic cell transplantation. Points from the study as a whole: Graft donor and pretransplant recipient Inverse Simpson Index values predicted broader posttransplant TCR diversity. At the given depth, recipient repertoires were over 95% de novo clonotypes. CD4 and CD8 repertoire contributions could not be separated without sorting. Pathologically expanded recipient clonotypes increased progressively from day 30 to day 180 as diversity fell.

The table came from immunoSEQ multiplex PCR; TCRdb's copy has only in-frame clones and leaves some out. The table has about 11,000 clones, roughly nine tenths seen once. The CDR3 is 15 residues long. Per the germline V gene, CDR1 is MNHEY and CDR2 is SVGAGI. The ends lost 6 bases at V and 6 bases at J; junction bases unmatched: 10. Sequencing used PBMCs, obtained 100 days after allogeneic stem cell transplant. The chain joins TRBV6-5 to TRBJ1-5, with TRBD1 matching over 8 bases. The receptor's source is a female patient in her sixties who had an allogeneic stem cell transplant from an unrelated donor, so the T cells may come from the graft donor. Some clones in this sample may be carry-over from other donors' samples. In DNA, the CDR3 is TGTGCCAGCAGCGGTGGACAGGGAGGGAGTCAGCCCCAGCATTTT. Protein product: CASSGGQGGSQPQHF.